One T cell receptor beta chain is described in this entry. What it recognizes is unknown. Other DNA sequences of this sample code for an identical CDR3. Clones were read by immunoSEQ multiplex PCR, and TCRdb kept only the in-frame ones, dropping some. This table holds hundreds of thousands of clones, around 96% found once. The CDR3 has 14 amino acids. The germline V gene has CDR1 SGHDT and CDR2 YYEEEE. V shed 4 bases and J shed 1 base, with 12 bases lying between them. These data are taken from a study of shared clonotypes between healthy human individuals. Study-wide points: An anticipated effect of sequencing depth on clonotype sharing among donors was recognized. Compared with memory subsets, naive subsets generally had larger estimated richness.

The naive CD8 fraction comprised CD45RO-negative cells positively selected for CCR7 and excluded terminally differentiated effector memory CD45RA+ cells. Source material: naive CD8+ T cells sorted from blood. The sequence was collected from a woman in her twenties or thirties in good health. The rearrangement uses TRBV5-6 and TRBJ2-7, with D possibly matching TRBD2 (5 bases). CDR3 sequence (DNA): TGTGCCAGCAGCCTTGAGGGCTCATCCTACGAGCAGTACTTC. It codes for CASSLEGSSYEQYF.